Below are 13 T cell receptor beta chains sequenced from a single sample in a study of radiotherapy plus CTLA-4 blockade in lung cancer. TCRdb keeps only in-frame clones here, not all; method: immunoSEQ multiplex PCR. The sample records 75,000 to 100,000 clones, 65% to 75% being singletons. The sequenced sample was peripheral blood, obtained from a patient treated with radiotherapy plus ipilimumab. The receptors stem from a human donor with non-small cell lung cancer who had a partial response to radiotherapy plus ipilimumab. Some clones in this sample may be carry-over from other donors' samples.

The rearrangement links TRBV6-4 to TRBJ1-5; tentatively, D is TRBD1 (5 bases). V shed 3 bases and J shed 7 bases, with 13 bases lying between them. Germline V gives CDR1 MRHNA, CDR2 SNTAGT. The CDR3 totals 14 residues. CDR3: CASSEQGTFQPQHF. CDR3 nucleotides: TGTGCCAGCAGTGAGCAGGGAACATTCCAGCCCCAGCATTTT.

This chain uses TRBV14 with TRBJ2-2; D ambiguous. Trimming shortened V by 0 bases and J by 6 bases, and 11 bases separated the two germline ends. The CDR3 totals 15 residues. The germline CDR1 and CDR2 sequences are SGHDN and FVKESK. The CDR3: CASSQDFTVPGELFF. The CDR3 bases are TGTGCCAGCAGCCAAGATTTCACAGTACCCGGGGAGCTGTTTTTT.

The genes are TRBV6-1 and TRBJ2-7; TRBD2 matches 11 bases. Germline values: CDR1 MNHNS, CDR2 SASEGT. The CDR3 loop spans 17 amino acids. With V trimmed by 1 base and J by 3 bases, 8 bases remained unmatched. The CDR3 region is CASSEGGLAERFYEQYF. The CDR3 DNA reads TGTGCCAGCAGTGAAGGGGGACTAGCGGAGAGATTCTACGAGCAGTACTTC.

This chain uses TRBV2 with TRBJ2-7; TRBD2 might be the D (6 bases). V was cut by 1 base and J by 2 bases, with 12 bases left in between. From germline, CDR1 is SNHLY and CDR2 FYNNEI. This CDR3 comprises 15 residues. CDR3 protein: CASSEGASVTYEQYF. CDR3 nucleotide sequence: TGTGCCAGCAGTGAAGGGGCTAGCGTTACCTACGAGCAGTACTTC.

J is TRBJ2-2 and V is TRBV30; 7 bases map to TRBD1. The V segment lost 2 bases and the J segment 2 bases; nucleotides outside the gene matches: 5. Germline V gives CDR1 GTSNPN, CDR2 SVGIG (reference sequence). The CDR3 is 15 residues long. DNA for the CDR3: TGTGCCTGGAGTAGGGGACAGATTAACACCGGGGAGCTGTTTTTT. Translation: CAWSRGQINTGELFF.

The genes are TRBV5-6 and TRBJ2-3; D is unclear. This CDR3 has 11 residues. Germline V gene lookup returns CDR1 SGHDT and CDR2 YYEEEE. Trimming left V 1 base short and J 5 bases short, with 2 bases between. Here the CDR3 reads CASSLQDTQYF. As DNA, the CDR3 is TGTGCCAGCAGCTTGCAAGATACGCAGTATTTT. The full variable domain, completed using reference TRBV5-6 and TRBJ2-3, is DAGVTQSPTHLIKTRGQQVTLRCSPKSGHDTVSWYQQALGQGPQFIFQYYEEEERQRGNFPDRFSGHQFPNYSSELNVNALLLGDSALYLCASSLQDTQYFGPGTRLTVL.

This clone is medium-sized. The genes are TRBV20-1 and TRBJ2-7; D is unclear. This CDR3 has 11 residues. Germline V lookup: CDR1 DFQATT, CDR2 SNEGSKA (reference sequence). Trimming cost V 6 bases and J 4 bases, with 10 bases left between them. The CDR3 loop reads CSARAEYEQYF. CDR3 in DNA: TGCAGTGCCCGCGCTGAGTACGAGCAGTACTTC.

The rearrangement joins TRBV11-1 to TRBJ1-1; D remains ambiguous. V lost 2 bases and J 6 bases, leaving 7 bases between the germline ends. The CDR3 loop spans 12 amino acids. From germline, CDR1 is SGHAT and CDR2 FQDESV (reference sequence). CDR3 nucleotide sequence: TGTGCCAGCAGCTTACACGGTCCTGAAGCTTTCTTT. Amino acids: CASSLHGPEAFF.

This rearrangement joins TRBV19 to TRBJ1-5; the match to TRBD1 covers 8 bases. With 4 bases clipped from V and 6 bases from J, the junction kept 8 bases outside the gene matches. Germline V gives CDR1 LNHDA, CDR2 SQIVND (reference sequence). The CDR3 spans 15 residues. CDR3 sequence (DNA): TGTGCCAGTAGTACCCAACAAACAGGGGGTCAGCCCCAGCATTTT. Its translation is CASSTQQTGGQPQHF.

In its sample, this clone was seen a few times. The CDR3 sequence: CASKKGQPNYGYTF. The CDR3 coding sequence is TGTGCCAGCAAAAAGGGGCAGCCTAACTATGGCTACACCTTC. The chain links TRBV6-6 to TRBJ1-2; weak D call: TRBD1 (5 bases). Germline lookup yields CDR1 MNHNY and CDR2 SVGAGI (reference sequence). Trimming removed 7 bases from V and 0 bases from J, with 12 bases in between. The CDR3 covers 14 residues.

This chain uses TRBV7-9 with TRBJ2-3; 11 nucleotides line up with TRBD2. Trimming at V came to 4 bases and at J to 3 bases, leaving 3 bases not matched to a gene. This CDR3 region has 15 residues. CDR1 is SEHNR and CDR2 is FQNEAQ in the germline V gene (reference sequence). The chain's CDR3 is CASSSGLAVTDTQYF. The DNA of the CDR3 is TGTGCCAGCAGCTCGGGACTAGCGGTGACAGATACGCAGTATTTT.

The chain recombines TRBV29-1 with TRBJ2-7; D gene ambiguous. This CDR3 is built from 13 residues. The V gene's germline CDR1 is SQVTM and CDR2 ANQGSEA. The ends were cut back, 4 bases at V and 1 base at J, with 11 bases in the middle. This CDR3 is CSVGGPSSYEQYF. CDR3 DNA sequence: TGCAGCGTTGGTGGGCCCTCTTCCTACGAGCAGTACTTC.

The chain combines TRBV4-1 with TRBJ1-4; D unclear. V lost 4 bases and J lost 7, with 4 bases in between. CDR1 is MGHRA, CDR2 YSYEKL, per germline. The CDR3 has 11 residues. The CDR3 is CASSRAEKLFF. The CDR3 coding sequence is TGCGCCAGCAGCCGGGCTGAAAAACTGTTTTTT.